These 18 T cell receptor beta chains were sequenced from one sample in a study of tumor T cells in aggressive B-cell lymphoma. TCRdb keeps only in-frame clones here, not all; method: immunoSEQ multiplex PCR. The repertoire has 4,000 to 5,000 clones, 70% to 90% of them found once; the top ten carry approximately 6%. What was sequenced was tumor tissue. These receptors came from an adult with diffuse large B cell lymphoma.

J is TRBJ1-2 and V is TRBV6-1; the match to TRBD1 covers 8 bases. Germline V lookup: CDR1 MNHNS, CDR2 SASEGT. V was pared by 7 bases and J by 4 bases, with 8 bases of the junction left unmatched. The CDR3 extends over 14 amino acids. In DNA, the CDR3 is TGTGCCAGCACAAACAGGGGGTGGGTCTATGGCTACACCTTC. This translates into CASTNRGWVYGYTF.

As DNA, the CDR3 is TGTGCCAGCACAAACAGGGGGTGGGTCTATGGCTACACCTTC. This codes for CASTNRGWVYGYTF. The V call is TRBV6-6, the J call TRBJ1-2; 8 bases are a match to TRBD1. The CDR3 length is 14 residues. The V gene's germline CDR1 is MNHNY and CDR2 SVGAGI (reference sequence). Trimming took 7 bases from V and 4 from J; bases not matched to a gene: 8.

This clone was observed a handful of times. V is TRBV19 and J is TRBJ1-4; D may be TRBD1 (6 bases). The CDR3 consists of 15 residues. CDR1 is LNHDA and CDR2 is SQIVND in the germline V gene (reference sequence). Deletions cut 5 bases from V and 0 bases from J, with 10 bases between. The CDR3 sequence: CASSPGQPTNEKLFF. The CDR3, as DNA: TGTGCCAGTAGTCCTGGACAGCCAACTAATGAAAAACTGTTTTTT.

J is TRBJ1-3 and V is TRBV6-1; D is possibly TRBD1 (6 bases). V was shortened by 4 bases and J by 0 bases, with 16 bases between the two germline ends. The CDR3 loop spans 17 amino acids. The V gene's germline CDR1 is MNHNS and CDR2 SASEGT. As DNA, the CDR3 is TGTGCCAGCAGTGCCACGCAGGGGACAATCTCTGGAAACACCATATATTTT. Protein sequence: CASSATQGTISGNTIYF.

The V gene is TRBV13, the J gene TRBJ2-7; 9 positions match TRBD1. The CDR3 extends over 14 amino acids. Germline trimming cut 3 bases from V and 7 bases from J; bases unmatched to any gene: 7. The germline V gene encodes CDR1 PRHDT and CDR2 FYEKMQ (reference sequence). The CDR3 sequence: CASSLRRGTGEQYF. CDR3 in DNA: TGTGCCAGCAGCTTGAGGCGAGGGACAGGGGAGCAGTACTTC.

This clone was detected a few times. V gene TRBV30 combines with J gene TRBJ2-6; D unresolved. This CDR3 region has 13 residues. V lost 7 bases and J lost 0, with 7 bases in between. Per germline, CDR1 GTSNPN and CDR2 SVGIG (reference sequence). The CDR3 DNA sequence: TGTGCCTCCTCAGACTCTGGGGCCAACGTCCTGACTTTC. It is translated as CASSDSGANVLTF.

The CDR3 is CATAGGLGITDTQYF. The CDR3 nucleotides are TGCGCCACCGCCGGCGGGCTGGGGATCACAGATACGCAGTATTTT. The V and J genes are TRBV4-1 and TRBJ2-3; D perhaps matches TRBD2 (5 bases). The V gene's germline CDR1 is MGHRA and CDR2 YSYEKL. V lost 10 bases and J lost 2, with 19 bases in between. CDR3 length: 15 amino acids.

In this sample, this clone turned up once. This chain joins TRBV9 and TRBJ1-4; tentative D call: TRBD1 (6 bases). The germline CDR1 and CDR2 sequences are SGDLS and YYNGEE. The CDR3 runs to 15 residues. V dropped 4 bases and J dropped 5 bases, with 15 bases sitting between them. The CDR3 loop is CASSLTGTPNEKLFF. CDR3 sequence (DNA): TGTGCCAGCAGCCTTACCGGGACACCGAATGAAAAACTGTTTTTT.

CDR3 residues: CASSQTGLNEKLFF. The DNA of the CDR3 is TGTGCCAGCAGTCAGACAGGGTTGAACGAAAAACTGTTTTTT. The J gene is TRBJ1-4, the V gene TRBV28; 7 bases are shared with TRBD1. The germline gives CDR1 MDHEN, CDR2 SYDVKM. This CDR3 contains 14 residues. Germline trimming cut 5 bases from V and 8 bases from J; bases unmatched to any gene: 8.

The chain couples TRBV28 to TRBJ1-3, with D possibly TRBD1 on 5 matching bases. Germline values: CDR1 MDHEN, CDR2 SYDVKM. The CDR3 has 17 residues. Trimming removed 4 bases from V and 4 bases from J, with 20 bases in between. The CDR3 loop reads CASSSFWGRAAGNTIYF. CDR3 bases: TGTGCCAGCAGTTCGTTTTGGGGCAGGGCCGCGGGAAACACCATATATTTT. Combining the CDR3 with reference TRBV28 and TRBJ1-3 gives the whole variable domain DVKVTQSSRYLVKRTGEKVFLECVQDMDHENMFWYRQDPGLGLRLIYFSYDVKMKEKGDIPEGYSVSREKKERFSLILESASTNQTSMYLCASSSFWGRAAGNTIYFGEGSWLTVV.

CDR3 DNA: TGTGCCAGCAGGAGACAGGGGACTGAAGCTTTCTTT. Amino acids: CASRRQGTEAFF. The chain couples TRBV6-5 to TRBJ1-1; 8 bases are a match to TRBD1. The CDR3 consists of 12 residues. V shed 6 bases, J shed 5 bases, and the junction held 2 bases outside the gene matches. Germline values: CDR1 MNHEY, CDR2 SVGAGI.

The chain recombines TRBV15 with TRBJ2-5; the D gene is possibly TRBD1 (5 bases). V lost 0 bases, J lost 1 base, and 9 bases lay in between. The germline V gene encodes CDR1 LNHNV and CDR2 YYDKDF (reference sequence). The CDR3 covers 15 residues. The chain's CDR3 is CATSRDPQGQETQYF. Here the CDR3 DNA reads TGTGCCACCAGCAGAGATCCGCAGGGCCAAGAGACCCAGTACTTC.

V and J are TRBV14 and TRBJ2-7; D possibly corresponds to TRBD2 (6 bases). This CDR3 comprises 15 residues. V gave up 2 bases and J gave up 5 bases, with 16 bases separating them. Germline loops: CDR1 SGHDN, CDR2 FVKESK. The CDR3 sequence: CASSQRGTLGNEQYF. In DNA form, the CDR3 reads TGTGCCAGCAGCCAACGTGGGACTTTAGGAAACGAGCAGTACTTC.

V is TRBV7-9 and J is TRBJ1-1; no clear D. CDR3 length equals 12 residues. Germline values: CDR1 SEHNR, CDR2 FQNEAQ (reference sequence). V lost 5 bases, J lost 7 bases, and 11 bases lay in between. CDR3 residues: CASSLGVFEAFF. The CDR3 DNA sequence: TGTGCCAGCAGCCTAGGAGTATTTGAAGCTTTCTTT.

J is TRBJ2-7 and V is TRBV28; no definite D call. The V and J ends lost 6 bases and 0 bases respectively, with 6 bases between them. The CDR3 spans 12 residues. CDR1 MDHEN and CDR2 SYDVKM come from the germline V gene. The CDR3 DNA reads as TGTGCCAGCAGAGCATCCTCCTACGAGCAGTACTTC. This codes for CASRASSYEQYF.

CDR3 in DNA: TGTGCTAGTGGTTTGGGAACAGGGTCCCACGAGCAGTACTTC. This sequence encodes CASGLGTGSHEQYF. The rearrangement joins TRBV12-5 to TRBJ2-7; TRBD1 might be the D (6 bases). From germline, CDR1 is LGHNT and CDR2 FRNRAP. The CDR3 covers 14 residues. The V and J ends lost 1 base and 5 bases respectively, with 12 bases between them. Together with reference TRBV12-5 and TRBJ2-7, the CDR3 gives the full variable domain: DARVTQTPRHKVTEMGQEVTMRCQPILGHNTVFWYRQTMMQGLELLAYFRNRAPLDDSGMPKDRFSAEMPDATLATLKIQPSEPRDSAVYFCASGLGTGSHEQYFGPGTRLTVT.

The chain combines TRBV4-3 with TRBJ2-5, with 11 positions matching TRBD2. The germline V gene has CDR1 LGHNA and CDR2 YSLEER. The CDR3 spans 21 residues. J lost 3 bases, V lost 3 bases, and 21 bases had no gene match. The CDR3 nucleotides are TGCGCCAGCAGCCATCCCCTCCTCCTAACGGCTAGCGGGGGGATTGAAGAGACCCAGTACTTC. It yields the protein CASSHPLLLTASGGIEETQYF.

The chain has TRBV4-3 and TRBJ2-3; TRBD1 agrees at 7 bases. CDR1 is LGHNA, CDR2 YSLEER, per germline. The CDR3 contains 13 residues. The J segment lost 8 bases and the V segment lost 4 bases, leaving 6 bases of the junction unmatched. DNA of the CDR3: TGCGCCAGCAGCCCCGGACAGGCAGGTACGCAGTATTTT. As protein: CASSPGQAGTQYF.